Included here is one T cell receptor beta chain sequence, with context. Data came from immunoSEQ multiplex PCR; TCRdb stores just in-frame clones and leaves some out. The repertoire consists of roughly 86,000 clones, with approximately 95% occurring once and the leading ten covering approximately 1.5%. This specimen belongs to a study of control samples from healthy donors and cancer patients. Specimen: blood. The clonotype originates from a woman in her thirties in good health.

The CDR3 is CASTEGPWGYEQYF. The CDR3 DNA reads as TGTGCCAGCACCGAGGGACCCTGGGGCTACGAGCAGTACTTC. This rearrangement joins TRBV7-9 to TRBJ2-7; D may be TRBD1 or TRBD2 (5 bases each). CDR1 and CDR2 (germline): SEHNR, FQNEAQ (reference sequence). Between the trimmed V and J ends, which lost 7 bases and 3 bases, there was a span of 16 bases. This CDR3 has 14 residues. Using reference TRBV7-9 and TRBJ2-7 for the parts outside the CDR3, the full variable domain is DTGVSQNPRHKITKRGQNVTFRCDPISEHNRLYWYRQTLGQGPEFLTYFQNEAQLEKSRLLSDRFSAERPKGSFSTLEIQRTEQGDSAMYLCASTEGPWGYEQYFGPGTRLTVT.